The 18 T cell receptor beta chains given below trace back to one sample, sequenced in a study of T-cell memory formation after mild COVID-19. TCRdb processed the 5' RACE reads anew with MiXCR; each CDR3 protein has one entry. The sample lists 470,000 or so distinct CDR3 sequences, 20% to 30% occurring once. Sequenced material: PBMCs or a T cell subset sorted from them (not recorded which). These receptors all come from an adult woman who had mild COVID-19 (a few samples of this study predate the infection). Cell type and time point are not known.

This rearrangement joins TRBV30 to TRBJ2-7, with D possibly matching TRBD2 (5 bases). CDR3 size: 13 residues. The V end was cut by 2 bases, the J end by 3 bases, with 11 bases between. Germline-derived CDR1 and CDR2 are GTSNPN and SVGIG (reference sequence). In DNA form, the CDR3 reads TGTGCCTGGAGTTCGGACTGGGACTACGAGCAGTACTTC. Protein sequence: CAWSSDWDYEQYF.

This clonotype was observed a few times. This chain joins TRBV7-9 and TRBJ2-5; 8 bases fit TRBD1. The CDR3 is made up of 20 amino acids. Germline assignment: CDR1 SEHNR and CDR2 FQNEAQ (reference sequence). Trimming removed 5 bases from V and 5 bases from J; junction bases left unmatched: 25. DNA of the CDR3: TGTGCCAGCAGCGGATCCGGGACAGGAGTTGAATTGGACCTTGGGGAGACCCAGTACTTC. Its protein is CASSGSGTGVELDLGETQYF.

This clonotype was seen only a few times. The gene calls are TRBV5-1 and TRBJ2-7; 11 bases fit TRBD1. Germline V gene data show CDR1 as SGHRS and CDR2 as YFSETQ. Trimming cost V 4 bases and J 2 bases; bases outside gene matches: 14. The CDR3 sequence is 18 residues long. The CDR3 is CASSPTDRGRYVTYEQYF. The DNA for the CDR3 is TGCGCCAGCAGCCCCACGGACAGGGGGCGTTACGTGACCTACGAGCAGTACTTC.

This clonotype was counted only a few times. The V call is TRBV18, the J call TRBJ2-4; the D gene is possibly TRBD2 (6 bases). The V and J ends lost 5 bases and 8 bases respectively, with 7 bases between them. The CDR3 contains 11 residues. Germline assignment: CDR1 KGHSH and CDR2 LQKENI. This chain's CDR3 is CASSIADIQYF. The CDR3 DNA reads as TGTGCCAGCTCAATAGCGGACATTCAGTACTTC.

This clonotype was seen a handful of times. The chain combines TRBV6-5 with TRBJ2-1, with D maybe TRBD2 (5 bases). V shed 0 bases and J shed 6 bases, with 12 bases lying between them. CDR1 and CDR2 (germline): MNHEY, SVGAGI. The CDR3 contains 15 residues. The CDR3 region has the DNA TGTGCCAGCAGTTACTCGTCAGGACTCCGCAATGAGCAGTTCTTC. This sequence encodes CASSYSSGLRNEQFF.

This clonotype was picked up a small number of times. V and J are TRBV5-1 and TRBJ1-6, with 7 bases fitting TRBD1. V shed 0 bases and J 10 bases; nucleotides not matched to a gene: 10. Germline loops: CDR1 SGHRS, CDR2 YFSETQ. This CDR3 comprises 16 residues. CDR3 nucleotide sequence: TGCGCCAGCAGCTTGGACCCCGGGACAGCATTGTCACCCCTCCACTTT. It encodes CASSLDPGTALSPLHF. The whole variable domain, filled in from reference TRBV5-1 and TRBJ1-6, reads KAGVTQTPRYLIKTRGQQVTLSCSPISGHRSVSWYQQTPGQGLQFLFEYFSETQRNKGNFPGRFSGRQFSNSRSEMNVSTLELGDSALYLCASSLDPGTALSPLHFGNGTRLTVT.

The V and J genes are TRBV28 and TRBJ2-1, with 8 bases identical to TRBD2. This CDR3 comprises 16 residues. V dropped 6 bases and J dropped 9; count of bases not matched to a gene: 16. The germline V gene encodes CDR1 MDHEN and CDR2 SYDVKM. CDR3 residues: CASSQHGAGVLGEQFF. Here the CDR3 DNA reads TGTGCCAGCAGCCAGCACGGAGCGGGAGTACTCGGTGAGCAGTTCTTC.

This clonotype has only a few counts. The V and J genes are TRBV4-2 and TRBJ1-6; tentatively, D is TRBD1 (5 bases). Germline CDR1 is LGHNA and CDR2 is YNFKEQ. The CDR3 loop spans 15 amino acids. Trimming pared 1 base from V and 6 bases from J, leaving 10 bases between. The DNA for the CDR3 is TGTGCCAGCAGCCAAGCCTGGGACGGTAATTCACCCCTCCACTTT. Its translation is CASSQAWDGNSPLHF.

This clonotype appeared a few times. The J gene is TRBJ2-5, the V gene TRBV5-6, with a possible D match to TRBD1 (5 bases). This CDR3 is 13 amino acids long. The germline V gene has CDR1 SGHDT and CDR2 YYEEEE. V was cut by 0 bases and J by 4 bases, with 7 bases left in between. The CDR3 sequence is CASSLGTIETQYF. As DNA, the CDR3 is TGTGCCAGCAGCTTGGGGACAATAGAGACCCAGTACTTC.

The chain recombines TRBV12-3 or TRBV12-4 with TRBJ2-3; 7 nucleotides match TRBD1. The J segment lost 3 bases and the V segment lost 5 bases, leaving 11 bases of the junction unmatched. This CDR3 region has 16 residues. The CDR3 nucleotides are TGTGCCAGCAGTCCCTCAGGGGGTGTTGAGACAGATACGCAGTATTTT. Translating it yields CASSPSGGVETDTQYF.

V gene TRBV6-1 combines with J gene TRBJ1-1; 9 bases fit TRBD1. The CDR3 has 16 amino acids. Germline assignment: CDR1 MNHNS and CDR2 SASEGT. The ends lost 5 bases at V and 4 bases at J; junction bases unmatched: 11. DNA for the CDR3: TGTGCCAGCAGTCCCGGGACAGGGTCCGGGGCCACTGAAGCTTTCTTT. It is translated as CASSPGTGSGATEAFF.

This chain uses TRBV18 with TRBJ2-1; D is uncertain. Germline CDR1 is KGHSH and CDR2 is LQKENI. The CDR3 has 17 amino acids. V dropped 3 bases and J dropped 5 bases, with 20 bases sitting between them. The CDR3 here is CASSPYVRPLTDNEQFF. In nucleotides, the CDR3 is TGTGCCAGCTCACCGTATGTTCGGCCCCTAACTGACAATGAGCAGTTCTTC.

The chain combines TRBV21-1 with TRBJ1-1. TRBV21-1 is marked as a pseudogene. This CDR3 is 20 amino acids long. CDR3 sequence reads: CASSKAGERAGPGPSTEAFF. The CDR3 nucleotides are TGTGCCAGCAGCAAAGCTGGGGAACGGGCGGGCCCAGGACCCAGCACTGAAGCTTTCTTT.

There are a few counts of this clonotype. The rearrangement joins TRBV24-1 to TRBJ2-7; a possible D gene is TRBD2 (5 bases). This CDR3 spans 14 amino acids. Germline V gene lookup returns CDR1 KGHDR and CDR2 SFDVKD. Trimming cost V 2 bases and J 0 bases, with 7 bases left between them. The CDR3: CATSDSGYSYEQYF. The CDR3 coding sequence is TGTGCCACCAGTGATTCGGGATACTCCTACGAGCAGTACTTC.

This clonotype has a handful of counts. The chain couples TRBV7-6 to TRBJ1-2; perhaps TRBD1 as D (5 bases). Germline V lookup: CDR1 SGHVS, CDR2 FNYEAQ. V was pared by 5 bases and J by 4 bases, with 11 bases between. This CDR3 has 13 amino acids. Written as DNA, the CDR3 is TGTGCCAGCAGCCTCCAGGGTTCCTATGGCTACACCTTC. This gives the protein CASSLQGSYGYTF.

This clonotype was seen a few times. The chain couples TRBV7-9 to TRBJ2-3; 10 nucleotides line up with TRBD2. CDR1 is SEHNR and CDR2 is FQNEAQ in the germline V gene (reference sequence). The CDR3 covers 17 residues. V was pared by 1 base and J by 4 bases, with 8 bases of the junction left unmatched. The CDR3 DNA follows: TGTGCCAGCAGCTTAGGATCCAGCGGGGGGGTAGCAGATACGCAGTATTTT. This gives the protein CASSLGSSGGVADTQYF.

The chain recombines TRBV4-3 with TRBJ2-2, with unresolved D. Germline values: CDR1 LGHNA, CDR2 YSLEER. This CDR3 is 14 amino acids long. The V and J ends lost 0 bases and 6 bases respectively, with 8 bases between them. The CDR3 DNA reads as TGCGCCAGCAGCCAAGAAAACCACCCCGGGGAGCTGTTTTTT. This codes for CASSQENHPGELFF.

This clonotype was found a few times. This chain joins TRBV5-1 and TRBJ2-7; weak D call: TRBD2 (6 bases). Germline CDR1 SGHRS, CDR2 YFSETQ. The CDR3 has 16 amino acids. Deletions cut 0 bases from V and 0 bases from J, with 13 bases between. DNA of the CDR3: TGCGCCAGCAGCTTGGGCCGGGGACTGAGCTCCTACGAGCAGTACTTC. Its translation: CASSLGRGLSSYEQYF.